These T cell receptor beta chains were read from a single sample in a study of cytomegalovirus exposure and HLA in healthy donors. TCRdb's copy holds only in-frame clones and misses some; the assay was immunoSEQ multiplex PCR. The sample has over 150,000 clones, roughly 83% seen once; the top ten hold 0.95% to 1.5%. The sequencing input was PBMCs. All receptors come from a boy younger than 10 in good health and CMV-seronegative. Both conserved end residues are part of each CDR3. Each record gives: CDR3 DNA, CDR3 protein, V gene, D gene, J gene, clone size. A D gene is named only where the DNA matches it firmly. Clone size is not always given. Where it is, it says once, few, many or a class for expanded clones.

CDR3 DNA: TGTGCCAGCAGCCCGCGAGCGTTGACAGGGGCGAAAACCGGGGAGCTGTTTTTT
CDR3 protein: CASSPRALTGAKTGELFF
V gene: TRBV21-1
D gene: .
J gene: TRBJ2-2
clone size: once

CDR3 DNA: TGTGCCAGCAGCTTAGTGAGGGACAGATGGGATACGCAGTATTTT
CDR3 protein: CASSLVRDRWDTQYF
V gene: TRBV11-2
D gene: TRBD1
J gene: TRBJ2-3
clone size: .

CDR3 DNA: TGTGCCAGCAGTTACTTGAACTCGGGGAATGAAGCTTTCTTT
CDR3 protein: CASSYLNSGNEAFF
V gene: TRBV6-5
D gene: .
J gene: TRBJ1-1
clone size: .

CDR3 DNA: TGTGCTAGTGGCCGTGATGACAGGATTTATGGCTACACCTTC
CDR3 protein: CASGRDDRIYGYTF
V gene: TRBV12-5
D gene: .
J gene: TRBJ1-2
clone size: few

CDR3 DNA: TGTGCCAGCTCGGTTACGGCGGGAGTCGGCAATGAGCAGTTCTTC
CDR3 protein: CASSVTAGVGNEQFF
V gene: TRBV7-9
D gene: TRBD2
J gene: TRBJ2-1
clone size: .

CDR3 DNA: TGTGCCACCAGCAGAGCGGAGACCCAGTACTTC
CDR3 protein: CATSRAETQYF
V gene: TRBV15
D gene: .
J gene: TRBJ2-5
clone size: few

CDR3 DNA: TGCGCCAGCAGCCAAGGCCAGGCTATGGGTGGCTACACCTTC
CDR3 protein: CASSQGQAMGGYTF
V gene: TRBV4-3
D gene: .
J gene: TRBJ1-2
clone size: .

CDR3 DNA: TGTGCCAGCAGGGCCCGGACAGCGGGAACCTCTAGCGAGCAGTACTTC
CDR3 protein: CASRARTAGTSSEQYF
V gene: TRBV6-4
D gene: .
J gene: TRBJ2-7
clone size: once

CDR3 DNA: TGTGCCAGCAGCTTATTGGGGGCTGCTGAAGCTTTCTTT
CDR3 protein: CASSLLGAAEAFF
V gene: TRBV7-2
D gene: .
J gene: TRBJ1-1
clone size: .

CDR3 DNA: TGTGCCAGCAGTGAACTAGCGTCGAACACCGGGGAGCTGTTTTTT
CDR3 protein: CASSELASNTGELFF
V gene: TRBV2
D gene: .
J gene: TRBJ2-2
clone size: .

CDR3 DNA: TGTGCCAGCAGCCCCCAGGGGACTACCACAGATACGCAGCATTTT
CDR3 protein: CASSPQGTTTDTQHF
V gene: TRBV7-3
D gene: .
J gene: TRBJ1-5
clone size: .

CDR3 DNA: TGTGCCAGCAGCTTAGGGGAGGAGACCTATGCAACTAATGAAAAACTGTTTTTT
CDR3 protein: CASSLGEETYATNEKLFF
V gene: TRBV7-8
D gene: .
J gene: TRBJ1-4
clone size: few

CDR3 DNA: TGTGCCAGCAGCCGCGGGACCACACCTACCGGGGAGCTGTTTTTT
CDR3 protein: CASSRGTTPTGELFF
V gene: TRBV7-2
D gene: .
J gene: TRBJ2-2
clone size: once

CDR3 DNA: TGTGCCTGGAGTAGGGCAGGGGGTAATGAAAAACTGTTTTTT
CDR3 protein: CAWSRAGGNEKLFF
V gene: TRBV30
D gene: TRBD1
J gene: TRBJ1-4
clone size: .

CDR3 DNA: TGTGCCAGTGGAGGGACAGCGAACACCGGGGAGCTGTTTTTT
CDR3 protein: CASGGTANTGELFF
V gene: TRBV19
D gene: .
J gene: TRBJ2-2
clone size: .

CDR3 DNA: TGTGCCATCAGTCCAGGCCTCTCTGGAAACACCATATATTTT
CDR3 protein: CAISPGLSGNTIYF
V gene: TRBV10-3
D gene: .
J gene: TRBJ1-3
clone size: .

CDR3 DNA: TGTGCCAGCAGTTACGAGGGGGCCGGGGAGACCCAGTACTTC
CDR3 protein: CASSYEGAGETQYF
V gene: TRBV6-6
D gene: TRBD1
J gene: TRBJ2-5
clone size: once

CDR3 DNA: TGTGCCAGCAGTGAACGAGGGTCCACCGGGGAGCTGTTTTTT
CDR3 protein: CASSERGSTGELFF
V gene: TRBV2
D gene: .
J gene: TRBJ2-2
clone size: .

CDR3 DNA: TGTGCCAGCAGCTTAGCGCGGGGGACTAGCGACTACAATGAGCAGTTCTTC
CDR3 protein: CASSLARGTSDYNEQFF
V gene: TRBV7-9
D gene: TRBD2
J gene: TRBJ2-1
clone size: .

CDR3 DNA: TGTGCCAGTAGTACGACGACAGGGGTTGGCTACACCTTC
CDR3 protein: CASSTTTGVGYTF
V gene: TRBV19
D gene: TRBD1
J gene: TRBJ1-2
clone size: .

CDR3 DNA: TGCAGCGGGAGGTTACAGGGGAGGAGGCCCCAGCATTTT
CDR3 protein: CSGRLQGRRPQHF
V gene: TRBV29-1
D gene: TRBD1
J gene: TRBJ1-5
clone size: .

CDR3 DNA: TGCGCCAGCAGCCGAGATGTTTCGGGTGAGCAGTTCTTC
CDR3 protein: CASSRDVSGEQFF
V gene: TRBV4-3
D gene: .
J gene: TRBJ2-1
clone size: once

CDR3 DNA: TGTGCCAGCAGTTCGACAGGGGGCGAAAATTCACCCCTCCACTTT
CDR3 protein: CASSSTGGENSPLHF
V gene: TRBV6-5
D gene: TRBD1
J gene: TRBJ1-6
clone size: .

CDR3 DNA: TGTGCCAGCAGCTTACCCCCAGTCAATGAGCAGTTCTTC
CDR3 protein: CASSLPPVNEQFF
V gene: TRBV11-2
D gene: .
J gene: TRBJ2-1
clone size: .

CDR3 DNA: TGTGCCAGCAGCCAAGATGTGAACAGAGATAATTCACCCCTCCACTTT
CDR3 protein: CASSQDVNRDNSPLHF
V gene: TRBV4-2
D gene: .
J gene: TRBJ1-6
clone size: .